These 5 T cell receptor beta chains were sequenced from one sample in a study of T-cell memory formation after mild COVID-19 listed by TCRdb under 2021. Receptor amplification or capture employed 5' RACE. Sequencing was performed on an Illumina NovaSeq 6000. TCRdb cleaned the public reads at Q25 with fastp, built clones with MiXCR and kept in-frame beta chains. One record per CDR3 amino acid sequence lists the most common genes and DNA. The table for this sample lists about 470,000 distinct CDR3 sequences; 15% to 20% of them were counted only once. Approximately 13% of the sample goes to the ten largest clones. Sequencing was carried out using PBMCs or a T cell subset sorted from them (not recorded which). Receptor source: an adult woman who had mild COVID-19 (a few samples of this study predate the infection). The sample titles of this study are shuffled in the database, so cell type and time point are left out; the donor was told from shared clones.

This sequence joins TRBV5-1 and TRBJ2-5; 8 bases fit TRBD1. From germline, CDR1 is SGHRS and CDR2 YFSETQ. V lost 2 bases, J lost 1 base, and 1 base stayed unmatched. This CDR3 region has 14 residues. In DNA form, the CDR3 reads TGCGCCAGCAGCTTCGGACAGGGCCAAGAGACCCAGTACTTC. This encodes CASSFGQGQETQYF.

Points on this clonotype: Its ends do not fully match the called genes, so a read error is possible. The J gene is TRBJ2-5, the V gene TRBV20-1, with 7 bases fitting TRBD2. This CDR3 region has 16 residues. Per the germline V gene, CDR1 is DFQATT and CDR2 is SNEGSKA (reference sequence). CDR3 coding DNA: TGCAGTGCTCCGCTCCATAGCGGGTCACACCAAGAGACCAAGTACTTC. Its translation is CSAPLHSGSHQETKYF.

The chain joins TRBV29-1 to TRBJ2-3; a weak D match, TRBD1 (7 bases). Germline-derived CDR1 and CDR2 are SQVTM and ANQGSEA. The CDR3 sequence is 15 residues long. Trimming pared 7 bases from V and 3 bases from J, leaving 20 bases between. The DNA of the CDR3 is TGCAGCGGGGACTTGACAGGGAGAGGTACAGATACGCAGTATTTT. This sequence encodes CSGDLTGRGTDTQYF.

V gene TRBV24-1 combines with J gene TRBJ1-4; D gene ambiguous. Trimming stripped 4 bases from V and 3 bases from J, with 8 bases between. Germline values: CDR1 KGHDR, CDR2 SFDVKD. The CDR3 length is 14 residues. CDR3 in amino acids: CATSEGWPNEKLFF. Here the CDR3 DNA reads TGTGCCACCAGTGAGGGGTGGCCTAATGAAAAACTGTTTTTT.

The V call is TRBV12-3 or TRBV12-4, the J call TRBJ2-1; D may correspond to TRBD1 or TRBD2 (5 bases each). Trimming left V 1 base short and J 5 bases short, with 9 bases between. The CDR3 totals 14 residues. The DNA for the CDR3 is TGTGCCAGCAGTTTAGGGGGACCACACAATGAGCAGTTCTTC. The encoded protein is CASSLGGPHNEQFF.